A single sample gave rise to the 27 T cell receptor beta chains below, sequenced in a study of blood T cell repertoires in COVID-19. Libraries were prepared by immunoSEQ multiplex PCR; TCRdb keeps only in-frame clonotypes and omits some of them. The data hold roughly 180,000 clones, with approximately 91% observed a single time. Sequenced input: peripheral blood. The receptors shown here come from a man between 70 and 80 years old with active or convalescent COVID-19.

The chain uses TRBV2 and TRBJ2-3; 11 bases fit TRBD2. V shed 5 bases, J shed 0 bases, and the junction held 4 bases outside the gene matches. Germline CDR1 SNHLY, CDR2 FYNNEI. There are 16 residues in the CDR3. CDR3 DNA sequence: TGTGCCAGCAGTCTAGCGGGAGGAATAAGCACAGATACGCAGTATTTT. Translation gives CASSLAGGISTDTQYF. Full variable domain (rest looked up from reference TRBV2 and TRBJ2-3): EPEVTQTPSHQVTQMGQEVILRCVPISNHLYFYWYRQILGQKVEFLVSFYNNEISEKSEIFDDQFSVERPDGSNFTLKIRSTKLEDSAMYFCASSLAGGISTDTQYFGPGTRLTVL.

The genes are TRBV29-1 and TRBJ2-4; 7 bases match TRBD2. V was pared by 4 bases and J by 3 bases, with 12 bases of the junction left unmatched. Germline V gives CDR1 SQVTM, CDR2 ANQGSEA. The CDR3 extends over 16 amino acids. The CDR3 nucleotides are TGCAGCGTTGCCCCTCGGGGGGACCATTACAAAAACATTCAGTACTTC. Its translation: CSVAPRGDHYKNIQYF.

This chain joins TRBV15 and TRBJ2-1, with 8 bases identical to TRBD1. V was pared by 5 bases and J by 6 bases, with 3 bases of the junction left unmatched. CDR1 LNHNV and CDR2 YYDKDF come from the germline V gene (reference sequence). This CDR3 region has 13 residues. The CDR3 loop reads CATSPGQGNEQFF. CDR3 DNA sequence: TGTGCCACCAGCCCAGGACAGGGCAATGAGCAGTTCTTC.

Ten or more counts support this clone. This chain connects TRBV5-6 to TRBJ2-2; no clear D gene. This CDR3 is built from 13 residues. CDR1 is SGHDT and CDR2 is YYEEEE in the germline V gene. Trimming pared 4 bases from V and 6 bases from J, leaving 10 bases between. DNA for the CDR3: TGTGCCAGCAGCGAGCCCCCGGCCGGGGAGCTGTTTTTT. It codes for CASSEPPAGELFF.

V usage is TRBV6-6 and J usage is TRBJ1-3; D gene uncertain. The CDR3 consists of 16 residues. Between the trimmed V and J ends, which lost 8 bases and 0 bases, there was a span of 17 bases. Germline V gives CDR1 MNHNY, CDR2 SVGAGI (reference sequence). The CDR3: CASRHLTINSGNTIYF. The CDR3 nucleotides read TGTGCCAGCCGCCACCTCACTATAAACTCTGGAAACACCATATATTTT.

V and J are TRBV30 and TRBJ1-5, with 7 bases matching TRBD1. Germline V gene data show CDR1 as GTSNPN and CDR2 as SVGIG (reference sequence). The ends lost 3 bases at V and 2 bases at J; junction bases unmatched: 19. This CDR3 spans 19 amino acids. DNA of the CDR3: TGTGCCTGGAGCAGCCCTATCCCCCATTACAGGGGTGGCAATCAGCCCCAGCATTTT. Encoded protein: CAWSSPIPHYRGGNQPQHF.

The rearrangement joins TRBV7-8 to TRBJ1-4; TRBD1 matches 7 bases. With V trimmed by 1 base and J by 6 bases, 2 bases remained unmatched. Germline V CDR1 and CDR2: SGHVS, FQNEAQ. CDR3 length: 14 amino acids. This CDR3 is CASSLDQGDEKLFF. For the CDR3, the DNA is TGTGCCAGCAGCTTAGATCAGGGGGATGAAAAACTGTTTTTT.

V gene TRBV2 combines with J gene TRBJ1-2; D is ambiguous. Germline CDR1 is SNHLY and CDR2 is FYNNEI. The V gene lost 5 bases and the J gene lost 6 bases, with 13 bases spanning the gap. The CDR3 contains 13 residues. CDR3 sequence: CASSLRRVDGYTF. Written as DNA, the CDR3 is TGTGCCAGCAGTCTCCGGAGGGTAGATGGCTACACCTTC.

The J gene is TRBJ2-5, the V gene TRBV27; D is undetermined. This CDR3 has 13 amino acids. The germline V gene has CDR1 MNHEY and CDR2 SMNVEV (reference sequence). The V end was cut by 3 bases, the J end by 1 base, with 6 bases between. CDR3 nucleotide sequence: TGTGCCAGCAGTTTTAGTTCCCAAGAGACCCAGTACTTC. Amino acids: CASSFSSQETQYF.

The V and J genes are TRBV9 and TRBJ2-1, with D unclear. V dropped 3 bases and J dropped 3 bases, with 10 bases sitting between them. This CDR3 contains 14 residues. CDR1 is SGDLS, CDR2 YYNGEE, per germline. CDR3 in amino acids: CASSDTVGYNEQFF. The CDR3 DNA sequence: TGTGCCAGCAGCGATACAGTCGGCTACAATGAGCAGTTCTTC.

This clone was detected a few times. The chain links TRBV29-1 to TRBJ1-2; TRBD1 matches 7 bases. The germline V gene has CDR1 SQVTM and CDR2 ANQGSEA. The junction had 6 bases not matched to a gene; V was cut back by 4 bases and J by 7 bases. The CDR3 covers 12 residues. DNA of the CDR3: TGCAGCGTTGGGTACAGGGGAGTTGGCTACACCTTC. Amino acid sequence: CSVGYRGVGYTF. Based on the CDR3 plus reference TRBV29-1 and TRBJ1-2, the full variable domain is SAVISQKPSRDICQRGTSLTIQCQVDSQVTMMFWYRQQPGQSLTLIATANQGSEATYESGFVIDKFPISRPNLTFSTLTVSNMSPEDSSIYLCSVGYRGVGYTFGSGTRLTVV.

The chain combines TRBV12-3 or TRBV12-4 with TRBJ1-5; a possible D gene is TRBD1 (6 bases). The CDR3 length is 13 residues. The V and J ends lost 8 bases and 6 bases respectively, with 14 bases between them. The CDR3, as DNA: TGTGCCAGCTCCGGGGGGCCCCTTCAGCCCCAGCATTTT. Its translation is CASSGGPLQPQHF.

The V and J genes are TRBV4-1 and TRBJ2-3, with TRBD2 as a possible D gene (5 bases). The germline CDR1 and CDR2 sequences are MGHRA and YSYEKL. V lost 1 base to trimming and J lost 4 bases, with 15 bases between them. This CDR3 spans 16 amino acids. In DNA, the CDR3 is TGCGCCAGCAGCCAAGCGTTTACCTCGAGGGCAGATACGCAGTATTTT. Its translation is CASSQAFTSRADTQYF.

The chain joins TRBV29-1 to TRBJ2-3; 14 bases agree with TRBD2. The CDR3 sequence is 15 residues long. The V gene's germline CDR1 is SQVTM and CDR2 ANQGSEA. J lost 5 bases, V lost 4 bases, and 5 bases had no gene match. The DNA of the CDR3 is TGCAGCGTTGGCGTTGGACTAGCGGGGGGAGATACGCAGTATTTT. It translates to CSVGVGLAGGDTQYF.

This clone appeared once. V is TRBV28 and J is TRBJ2-7; 9 bases align to TRBD1. The CDR3 spans 14 residues. The J segment lost 4 bases and the V segment lost 3 bases, leaving 4 bases of the junction unmatched. Germline CDR1 is MDHEN and CDR2 is SYDVKM. The CDR3 DNA reads as TGTGCCAGCAGTTTCTCCGGGACAGGGTACGAGCAGTACTTC. It encodes CASSFSGTGYEQYF.

This sequence joins TRBV6-5 and TRBJ1-3, with D uncertain. V lost 5 bases and J 7 bases, leaving 18 bases between the germline ends. The CDR3 totals 15 residues. Germline V gene sequence: CDR1 MNHEY, CDR2 SVGAGI. The DNA for the CDR3 is TGTGCCAGCAGTCCCTCTCCGGGGTTTCGTAACACCATATATTTT. Protein sequence: CASSPSPGFRNTIYF.

This rearrangement joins TRBV13 to TRBJ2-5; D is uncertain. The CDR3 extends over 13 amino acids. Germline loops: CDR1 PRHDT, CDR2 FYEKMQ (reference sequence). V lost 1 base, J lost 1 base, and 4 bases lay in between. The CDR3 loop is CASSLVSQETQYF. The CDR3 DNA follows: TGTGCCAGCAGCTTAGTCAGCCAAGAGACCCAGTACTTC.

This sequence joins TRBV10-3 and TRBJ2-7, with D possibly being TRBD1 (6 bases). With 5 bases removed from V and 5 bases from J, the gap between germline ends came to 10 bases. Per germline, CDR1 ENHRY and CDR2 SYGVKD. CDR3 length: 12 amino acids. CDR3 amino acids: CAISLTGHEQYF. For the CDR3, the DNA is TGTGCCATCAGTTTAACAGGGCACGAGCAGTACTTC.

With respect to this clone: A junction end diverges from the germline sequence, so it may reflect a read error. The CDR3 region has the DNA TGTGCCAGCAGTCTATGGACAGGCGGGACTAATGAAAAACTGTTTTTT. This sequence encodes CASSLWTGGTNEKLFF. The rearrangement uses TRBV28 and TRBJ1-4; 7 positions match TRBD1. The CDR3 is 16 residues long. CDR1 and CDR2 from the germline V gene are MDHEN and SYDVKM.

V and J are TRBV27 and TRBJ1-2; 9 bases agree with TRBD1. CDR3 size: 17 residues. Per germline, CDR1 MNHEY and CDR2 SMNVEV (reference sequence). With V trimmed by 1 base and J by 0 bases, 6 bases remained unmatched. The CDR3 sequence: CASSLFARQGANYGYTF. The CDR3 DNA sequence: TGTGCCAGCAGTTTATTCGCCCGACAGGGGGCTAACTATGGCTACACCTTC.

CDR3 bases: TGTGCCAGCTCAGTCTTGGACAGGGAGGTCTCTGGAAACACCATATATTTT. This encodes CASSVLDREVSGNTIYF. The chain links TRBV18 to TRBJ1-3; 8 bases agree with TRBD1. The ends lost 5 bases at V and 0 bases at J; junction bases unmatched: 9. This CDR3 contains 17 residues. The germline CDR1 and CDR2 sequences are KGHSH and LQKENI. Full variable domain (outside the CDR3, taken from reference TRBV18 and TRBJ1-3): NAGVMQNPRHLVRRRGQEARLRCSPMKGHSHVYWYRQLPEEGLKFMVYLQKENIIDESGMPKERFSAEFPKEGPSILRIQQVVRGDSAAYFCASSVLDREVSGNTIYFGEGSWLTVV.

The chain joins TRBV19 to TRBJ1-4; D is perhaps TRBD1 (6 bases). The germline V and J ends were trimmed by 3 bases and 4 bases, with 12 bases remaining between them. Germline assignment: CDR1 LNHDA and CDR2 SQIVND (reference sequence). The CDR3 covers 15 residues. The CDR3 loop reads CASSMPQGHNEKLFF. The CDR3 coding sequence is TGTGCCAGTAGTATGCCACAGGGTCATAATGAAAAACTGTTTTTT.

This chain links TRBV3-1 (or the pseudogene TRBV3-2) with TRBJ1-3, with D tentatively TRBD1 (6 bases). V shed 1 base and J shed 2 bases, with 12 bases lying between them. Germline CDR1 LGHDT, CDR2 YNNKEL (reference sequence). The CDR3 spans 16 residues. The CDR3 region is CASSQGGRRTGNTIYF. As DNA, the CDR3 is TGTGCCAGCAGCCAAGGGGGGCGGCGGACTGGAAACACCATATATTTT.

The V gene is TRBV30, the J gene TRBJ2-2, with D maybe TRBD1 (6 bases). V was trimmed by 0 bases and J by 6 bases, leaving 11 bases between them. The germline CDR1 and CDR2 sequences are GTSNPN and SVGIG (reference sequence). This CDR3 has 14 residues. The CDR3 nucleotides read TGTGCCTGGAGTGTACAGGGAAGGGCCGGGGAGCTGTTTTTT. Translating it yields CAWSVQGRAGELFF.

The chain joins TRBV4-1 to TRBJ2-5; TRBD2 agrees at 11 bases. Germline lookup yields CDR1 MGHRA and CDR2 YSYEKL. The CDR3 spans 15 residues. The junction had 3 bases not matched to a gene; V was cut back by 4 bases and J by 2 bases. In DNA form, the CDR3 reads TGCGCCAGCAGCCTAGCGGGGGGGATACAAGAGACCCAGTACTTC. Encoded protein: CASSLAGGIQETQYF.

The chain has TRBV30 and TRBJ1-5; 10 bases line up with TRBD1. J gave up 6 bases and V 2 bases, and 7 bases lay outside the gene matches. The CDR3 runs 15 residues. CDR1 and CDR2 from the germline V gene are GTSNPN and SVGIG (reference sequence). The CDR3: CAWSPRQGASQPQHF. The CDR3 region has the DNA TGTGCCTGGAGTCCCAGACAGGGGGCGAGTCAGCCCCAGCATTTT.

The chain carries TRBV6-5 and TRBJ2-4, with D maybe TRBD2 (6 bases). CDR3 size: 14 residues. V dropped 8 bases and J dropped 7 bases, with 18 bases sitting between them. Germline CDR1 reads MNHEY; CDR2 reads SVGAGI. CDR3 protein: CASSRVSRGNIQYF. The CDR3 DNA is TGTGCCAGCTCCCGAGTGTCCCGGGGGAACATTCAGTACTTC.